This is a list of T cell receptor beta chains from one sample in a study of cytotoxic CD8 clonotypes in ibrutinib-treated CLL. Assay used: immunoSEQ multiplex PCR; TCRdb lists only in-frame clones, some missing. Counted here are approximately 100,000 clones, 60% to 80% occurring once; the ten biggest clones make up 25% to 35%. This specimen consisted of PBMCs, obtained after 12 months of ibrutinib treatment. These receptors were taken from a human donor with chronic lymphocytic leukemia. The CDR3 runs from the conserved cysteine through the conserved F or W. A D gene is named only where the DNA matches it firmly. Clone size is shown for a subset of rows, as once, few, many or a class of expanded clone.

CDR3nt: TGTGCCAGCAGCTTTGCAGGAGCTGCGTGGTACTTC; CDR3aa: CASSFAGAAWYF; v_gene: TRBV7-9; j_gene: TRBJ2-7; d_gene: -; abundance: -
CDR3nt: TGTGCCAGCATTCGCCGGACAGGGAACACTGAAGCTTTCTTT; CDR3aa: CASIRRTGNTEAFF; v_gene: TRBV6-5; j_gene: TRBJ1-1; d_gene: TRBD1; abundance: -
CDR3nt: TGTGCCAGCAGCTATAGCGGGGGGGCCATGTATGAGCAGTTCTTC; CDR3aa: CASSYSGGAMYEQFF; v_gene: TRBV7-3; j_gene: TRBJ2-1; d_gene: TRBD2; abundance: -
CDR3nt: TGTGCCAGCAGGCGGGGGGTTAGCACAGATACGCAGTATTTT; CDR3aa: CASRRGVSTDTQYF; v_gene: TRBV6-5; j_gene: TRBJ2-3; d_gene: TRBD2; abundance: -
CDR3nt: TGTGCCAGCAGCTTAGGTGTAACGGGGGGTGGGACTGAAGCTTTCTTT; CDR3aa: CASSLGVTGGGTEAFF; v_gene: TRBV7-2; j_gene: TRBJ1-1; d_gene: -; abundance: -
CDR3nt: TGTGCCACCAGCAGAGATTACGGGGTCATTGAGCAGTTCTTC; CDR3aa: CATSRDYGVIEQFF; v_gene: TRBV15; j_gene: TRBJ2-1; d_gene: -; abundance: few
CDR3nt: TGCGCCAGCAGTGAGTCCCTAGCGGGGAGCACAGATACGCAGTATTTT; CDR3aa: CASSESLAGSTDTQYF; v_gene: TRBV10-1; j_gene: TRBJ2-3; d_gene: TRBD2; abundance: few
CDR3nt: TGTGCCAGCAGTGAAGCGGGGGGGCCCCCAGAGACCCAGTACTTC; CDR3aa: CASSEAGGPPETQYF; v_gene: TRBV2; j_gene: TRBJ2-5; d_gene: -; abundance: -
CDR3nt: TGTGCCAGCTCACCACTAGGACAGGGGGACGAGCAGTACTTC; CDR3aa: CASSPLGQGDEQYF; v_gene: TRBV18; j_gene: TRBJ2-7; d_gene: TRBD1; abundance: -
CDR3nt: TGTGCCACCAGCGAAGTAGCCGGGACAGGGAGTGATACGCAGTATTTT; CDR3aa: CATSEVAGTGSDTQYF; v_gene: TRBV15; j_gene: TRBJ2-3; d_gene: TRBD1; abundance: -
CDR3nt: TGCGCCAGCAGCTTGGAAGGGGGCGCTACCTCCGGGGAGCTGTTTTTT; CDR3aa: CASSLEGGATSGELFF; v_gene: TRBV5-1; j_gene: TRBJ2-2; d_gene: TRBD1; abundance: -
CDR3nt: TGTGCCATCAGCCCTGGACCCCCGGCTAGGGGCTATGGCTACACCTTC; CDR3aa: CAISPGPPARGYGYTF; v_gene: TRBV10-3; j_gene: TRBJ1-2; d_gene: -; abundance: once
CDR3nt: TGCGCCAGCAGCTTGGGGTACTCTGGGGCCAACGTCCTGACTTTC; CDR3aa: CASSLGYSGANVLTF; v_gene: TRBV5-1; j_gene: TRBJ2-6; d_gene: -; abundance: -
CDR3nt: TGTGCCAGCCTGAGGTCAGCCCTTAACACTGAAGCTTTCTTT; CDR3aa: CASLRSALNTEAFF; v_gene: TRBV6-1; j_gene: TRBJ1-1; d_gene: -; abundance: -
CDR3nt: TGTGCCAGCAGTCCAGGGTTAGGTTTTGGCTACACCTTC; CDR3aa: CASSPGLGFGYTF; v_gene: TRBV2; j_gene: TRBJ1-2; d_gene: -; abundance: once
CDR3nt: TGTGCCAGCAGCCCCCGGACAGGGGCCCACGAGCAGTACTTC; CDR3aa: CASSPRTGAHEQYF; v_gene: TRBV28; j_gene: TRBJ2-7; d_gene: TRBD1; abundance: -
CDR3nt: TGTGCCAGCCAGGGGAAGGGCCGGGGCTACACCTTC; CDR3aa: CASQGKGRGYTF; v_gene: TRBV28; j_gene: TRBJ1-2; d_gene: -; abundance: -
CDR3nt: TGTGCCAGCTCATTCACCCAGCGGGGGGGCCGGGGTGAGCAGTTCTTC; CDR3aa: CASSFTQRGGRGEQFF; v_gene: TRBV11-1; j_gene: TRBJ2-1; d_gene: TRBD2; abundance: -
CDR3nt: TGTGCCAGCAGCTCACAGGGGTACACTGAAGCTTTCTTT; CDR3aa: CASSSQGYTEAFF; v_gene: TRBV7-6; j_gene: TRBJ1-1; d_gene: TRBD1; abundance: -
CDR3nt: TGTGCCTGGAGTGTAGCCGCTAGCGGCTACTACTACGAGCAGTACTTC; CDR3aa: CAWSVAASGYYYEQYF; v_gene: TRBV30; j_gene: TRBJ2-7; d_gene: TRBD2; abundance: few
CDR3nt: TGTGCCAGCAGCGCCCGACAGGAGTCCTACGAGCAGTACTTC; CDR3aa: CASSARQESYEQYF; v_gene: TRBV9; j_gene: TRBJ2-7; d_gene: -; abundance: -
CDR3nt: TGTGCCAGCAGCTCCGGAATGGGCTATGGCTACACCTTC; CDR3aa: CASSSGMGYGYTF; v_gene: TRBV7-3; j_gene: TRBJ1-2; d_gene: -; abundance: -
CDR3nt: TGTGCCAGCAGAAGGGGCCCCCAAGGGACGGAAGCTTTCTTT; CDR3aa: CASRRGPQGTEAFF; v_gene: TRBV6-5; j_gene: TRBJ1-1; d_gene: -; abundance: few
CDR3nt: TGTGCCTGGAATGCCGGGGGGCAAGAGACCCAGTACTTC; CDR3aa: CAWNAGGQETQYF; v_gene: TRBV30; j_gene: TRBJ2-5; d_gene: TRBD2; abundance: -
CDR3nt: TGTGCCAGCAGGTTGTCTACGTACTCCTACGAGCAGTACTTC; CDR3aa: CASRLSTYSYEQYF; v_gene: TRBV7-2; j_gene: TRBJ2-7; d_gene: -; abundance: once
CDR3nt: TGTGCCAGCAGCTTAACTGGGACGGATTACAATGAGCAGTTCTTC; CDR3aa: CASSLTGTDYNEQFF; v_gene: TRBV11-3; j_gene: TRBJ2-1; d_gene: -; abundance: -
CDR3nt: TGTGCCAGCTCACTTACCGACAGCATCAATCAGCCCCAGCATTTT; CDR3aa: CASSLTDSINQPQHF; v_gene: TRBV18; j_gene: TRBJ1-5; d_gene: -; abundance: few
CDR3nt: TGTGCCAGTAGTGCCCCTTTTGCGAACACTGAAGCTTTCTTT; CDR3aa: CASSAPFANTEAFF; v_gene: TRBV19; j_gene: TRBJ1-1; d_gene: -; abundance: few
CDR3nt: TGTGCCAGCATCCCCAAATCCGGGAGATATCAGCCCCAGCATTTT; CDR3aa: CASIPKSGRYQPQHF; v_gene: TRBV21-1; j_gene: TRBJ1-5; d_gene: -; abundance: -
CDR3nt: TGTGCCAGCAGCTTAGCGAGGGGGCAGAGAGCTTTCTTT; CDR3aa: CASSLARGQRAFF; v_gene: TRBV7-2; j_gene: TRBJ1-1; d_gene: TRBD1; abundance: -
CDR3nt: TGTGCTAGCAGCCGGACAGGACAAGAGACCCAGTACTTC; CDR3aa: CASSRTGQETQYF; v_gene: TRBV7-7; j_gene: TRBJ2-5; d_gene: TRBD1; abundance: few
CDR3nt: TGTGCCAGCAGGGCCGGGACAGGGCTTGGTTCACCCCTCCACTTT; CDR3aa: CASRAGTGLGSPLHF; v_gene: TRBV2; j_gene: TRBJ1-6; d_gene: TRBD1; abundance: few
CDR3nt: TGTGCCAGCAGTTTTGGGCTTCCCTCTGAGAGCTCCTACAATGAGCAGTTCTTC; CDR3aa: CASSFGLPSESSYNEQFF; v_gene: TRBV28; j_gene: TRBJ2-1; d_gene: -; abundance: -
CDR3nt: TGTGCCAGTAGTAATAGGGGGCAGTCTCTCTCTTCGAACACCGGGGAGCTGTTTTTT; CDR3aa: CASSNRGQSLSSNTGELFF; v_gene: TRBV19; j_gene: TRBJ2-2; d_gene: TRBD1; abundance: -
CDR3nt: TGTGCCAGCAGCCCCGGGCCAGGGCCAGAGACCCAGTACTTC; CDR3aa: CASSPGPGPETQYF; v_gene: TRBV9; j_gene: TRBJ2-5; d_gene: -; abundance: once
CDR3nt: TGTGCCAGCAGTGCTGCCCGGGACAGGGGTACAGATACGCAGTATTTT; CDR3aa: CASSAARDRGTDTQYF; v_gene: TRBV2; j_gene: TRBJ2-3; d_gene: TRBD1; abundance: -
CDR3nt: TGTGCCAGCTCAAGACGACAGGGTCGGGCCAATGAGCAGTTCTTC; CDR3aa: CASSRRQGRANEQFF; v_gene: TRBV18; j_gene: TRBJ2-1; d_gene: TRBD1; abundance: -
CDR3nt: TGTGCCAGCAGCTTAGACAGCGAGCAGTACTTC; CDR3aa: CASSLDSEQYF; v_gene: TRBV7-6; j_gene: TRBJ2-7; d_gene: -; abundance: few
CDR3nt: TGTGCCAGCAGCCCAAAGGACAGGGCTTTCTATGGCTACACCTTC; CDR3aa: CASSPKDRAFYGYTF; v_gene: TRBV11-1; j_gene: TRBJ1-2; d_gene: TRBD1; abundance: once
CDR3nt: TGTGCCATCAGTGAGTCGTGGCACCTGGGGGCTTTCTTT; CDR3aa: CAISESWHLGAFF; v_gene: TRBV10-3; j_gene: TRBJ1-1; d_gene: -; abundance: -
CDR3nt: TGTGCCAGCAGCTTAGAGAGGGAGGGTGGCTACACCTTC; CDR3aa: CASSLEREGGYTF; v_gene: TRBV7-9; j_gene: TRBJ1-2; d_gene: -; abundance: -
CDR3nt: TGTGCCAGCAGGGGACAGGGGGCTGTAGCCAATGAGCAGTTCTTC; CDR3aa: CASRGQGAVANEQFF; v_gene: TRBV7-2; j_gene: TRBJ2-1; d_gene: TRBD1; abundance: -
CDR3nt: TGCGCCAGCACGGGACAGGGATTGAATAGTGGCTACACCTTC; CDR3aa: CASTGQGLNSGYTF; v_gene: TRBV5-1; j_gene: TRBJ1-2; d_gene: TRBD1; abundance: -
CDR3nt: TGTGCCAGCAGTGGCCTCCGGCGCTCCACAGATACGCAGTATTTT; CDR3aa: CASSGLRRSTDTQYF; v_gene: TRBV25-1; j_gene: TRBJ2-3; d_gene: -; abundance: -
CDR3nt: TGTGCCAGCGGGGGGACTCAGGCCCTCGAGCAGTACTTC; CDR3aa: CASGGTQALEQYF; v_gene: TRBV6-6; j_gene: TRBJ2-7; d_gene: -; abundance: -
CDR3nt: TGTGCCACCAGCAGCGGTGGCGGGGGTGGCTCCTACAATGAGCAGTTCTTC; CDR3aa: CATSSGGGGGSYNEQFF; v_gene: TRBV15; j_gene: TRBJ2-1; d_gene: TRBD2; abundance: -
CDR3nt: TGTGCCAGCAGTGAGGGGGCCGTGAATTCACCCCTCCACTTT; CDR3aa: CASSEGAVNSPLHF; v_gene: TRBV2; j_gene: TRBJ1-6; d_gene: -; abundance: -
CDR3nt: TGTGCCAGCAGAGGACAGGCCCTAATGGTGGAGACCCAGTACTTC; CDR3aa: CASRGQALMVETQYF; v_gene: TRBV27; j_gene: TRBJ2-5; d_gene: TRBD1; abundance: -
CDR3nt: TGTGCCAGCGCGAAAAGTGGACCCTACGAGCAGTACTTC; CDR3aa: CASAKSGPYEQYF; v_gene: TRBV4-2; j_gene: TRBJ2-7; d_gene: -; abundance: -
CDR3nt: TGTGCCAGCAGCTCCCGGGACACAGACTACGAGCAGTACTTC; CDR3aa: CASSSRDTDYEQYF; v_gene: TRBV5-4; j_gene: TRBJ2-7; d_gene: -; abundance: -
CDR3nt: TGTGCCAGCAGCCAAGGGGCTAGCGGGGCCTCAGATACGCAGTATTTT; CDR3aa: CASSQGASGASDTQYF; v_gene: TRBV4-2; j_gene: TRBJ2-3; d_gene: TRBD2; abundance: once
CDR3nt: TGTGCCAGCAGTGAATTCCACTCGGCTCCGGGGACATCTGGAAACACCATATATTTT; CDR3aa: CASSEFHSAPGTSGNTIYF; v_gene: TRBV6-1; j_gene: TRBJ1-3; d_gene: -; abundance: -
CDR3nt: TGTGCCAGCAGCGCAGAAAGCGGGGGAGAGACCCAGTACTTC; CDR3aa: CASSAESGGETQYF; v_gene: TRBV9; j_gene: TRBJ2-5; d_gene: TRBD2; abundance: -
CDR3nt: TGTGCCAGCAGCCGACTAGCGGGGGGGGGCAATGAGCAGTTCTTC; CDR3aa: CASSRLAGGGNEQFF; v_gene: TRBV5-4; j_gene: TRBJ2-1; d_gene: TRBD2; abundance: -
CDR3nt: TGTGCCAGCTCTGGACAGGGGCTACAAGAGACCCAGTACTTC; CDR3aa: CASSGQGLQETQYF; v_gene: TRBV2; j_gene: TRBJ2-5; d_gene: TRBD1; abundance: -
CDR3nt: TGTGCCAGCAGCTTAGAAGCGAATACGCAGTATTTT; CDR3aa: CASSLEANTQYF; v_gene: TRBV7-9; j_gene: TRBJ2-3; d_gene: -; abundance: once
CDR3nt: TGTGCCAGCAGCCCCAGTACTAGCGGGGGCACAGATACGCAGTATTTT; CDR3aa: CASSPSTSGGTDTQYF; v_gene: TRBV11-1; j_gene: TRBJ2-3; d_gene: TRBD2; abundance: -
CDR3nt: TGTGCTTCCGGGGGGAGTAGTTCACCCCTCCACTTT; CDR3aa: CASGGSSSPLHF; v_gene: TRBV6-1; j_gene: TRBJ1-6; d_gene: -; abundance: -